Listed below are T cell receptor beta chains from one sample, sequenced in a study of blood T cell repertoires in COVID-19. Data came from immunoSEQ multiplex PCR; TCRdb stores just in-frame clones and leaves some out. The sample yields approximately 210,000 clones, less than 85% seen once. Sequencing was done on a sample of peripheral blood. These TCRs come from a woman in her seventies with active or convalescent COVID-19. Each CDR3 is given with its conserved first and last residue. The order of the fields is V gene, clone size, J gene, D gene, CDR3 DNA, CDR3 protein. The D gene is left open where the match is weak. Some rows mark clone size as missing; the rest say once, few, many or name a class of expanded clone.

TRBV5-4	-	TRBJ2-3	-	TGTGCCAGCAGCTTCCTCAGGGGCGTTGGGACAGATACGCAGTATTTT	CASSFLRGVGTDTQYF
TRBV7-6	-	TRBJ1-5	-	TGTGCCAGCAGCATTTCGGGAGATCAGCCCCAGCATTTT	CASSISGDQPQHF
TRBV7-9	-	TRBJ2-7	TRBD1	TGTGCCAGCAGCGATCGGACAGGGGAATCCTACGAGCAGTACTTC	CASSDRTGESYEQYF
TRBV9	once	TRBJ2-7	TRBD2	TGTGCCAGCAGCGTAGAGGGACTAGCGGGTAGGCACGAGCAGTACTTC	CASSVEGLAGRHEQYF
TRBV3-1/TRBV3-2	-	TRBJ2-2	TRBD2	TGTGCCAGCAGCCCCCATGGGCTAGCGGGGGCGGAGACCGGGGAGCTGTTTTTT	CASSPHGLAGAETGELFF
TRBV5-4	-	TRBJ2-1	-	TGTGCCAGCAGCTTAGGAGCCCCAATCAATGAGCAGTTCTTC	CASSLGAPINEQFF
TRBV7-3	-	TRBJ2-3	TRBD1	TGTGCCAGCAGCCAAACTTCCAGGGGGCTCGGAGATACGCAGTATTTT	CASSQTSRGLGDTQYF
TRBV28	-	TRBJ1-1	TRBD1	TGTGCCAGCAGAACCCCCGGACAGGGGAACACTGAAGCTTTCTTT	CASRTPGQGNTEAFF
TRBV10-3	-	TRBJ1-1	-	TGTGCCATCAGTGAGTCCGTGATGGGGGGGAACACTGAAGCTTTCTTT	CAISESVMGGNTEAFF
TRBV5-5	-	TRBJ2-1	TRBD2	TGTGCCAGCAGCCTTAGCGGGGCCTACAATGAGCAGTTCTTC	CASSLSGAYNEQFF
TRBV19	-	TRBJ2-7	TRBD2	TGTGCCAGTAGTATCAGGCTAGCGGGAGAATCCTACGAGCAGTACTTC	CASSIRLAGESYEQYF
TRBV6-5	-	TRBJ1-2	-	TGTGCCAGCAGCCCGCCAGTAGGGGGGGGCTATGGCTACACCTTC	CASSPPVGGGYGYTF
TRBV10-3	-	TRBJ2-7	-	TGTGCCATCTCCGAAGGACAGCCCTACGAGCAGTACTTC	CAISEGQPYEQYF
TRBV5-1	-	TRBJ1-4	TRBD1	TGCGCCAGCAGATTGGGGGACAGGTCGACAACTAATGAAAAACTGTTTTTT	CASRLGDRSTTNEKLFF
TRBV5-1	once	TRBJ1-6	TRBD1	TGCGCCAGCAGCTTGGCCGGGACAGGTAAGATTAATTCACCCCTCCACTTT	CASSLAGTGKINSPLHF
TRBV5-1	-	TRBJ1-4	TRBD1	TGCGCCAGCAGCTTGGGACAGGGGATGTCTAATGAAAAACTGTTTTTT	CASSLGQGMSNEKLFF
TRBV5-8	-	TRBJ2-7	-	TGTGCCAGCAGCCTCTTTTACGAGCAGTACTTC	CASSLFYEQYF